These T cell receptor beta chains were read from a single sample in a study of T cell responses to AZD1222 COVID-19 vaccine. Libraries were prepared by immunoSEQ multiplex PCR; TCRdb keeps only in-frame clonotypes and omits some of them. This table holds around 270,000 clones, 90% to 95% found once. The starting material was peripheral blood, obtained 28 days after the second AZD1222 dose. Every receptor here comes from an adult who received the AZD1222 COVID-19 vaccine. Both conserved end residues are part of each CDR3. The order of the fields is clone size, D gene, J gene, V gene, CDR3 protein, CDR3 DNA. The D gene is left open where the match is weak. Clone sizes are given selectively: once, few, many, or a class where the clone is expanded.

abundance: .; d_gene: .; j_gene: TRBJ2-7; v_gene: TRBV6-1; CDR3aa: CASSEVGDSYEQYF; CDR3nt: TGTGCCAGCAGTGAAGTTGGAGACTCCTACGAGCAGTACTTC
abundance: once; d_gene: .; j_gene: TRBJ2-4; v_gene: TRBV4-2; CDR3aa: CASSSRGGRANIQYF; CDR3nt: TGTGCCAGCAGCTCCCGCGGAGGAAGGGCAAACATTCAGTACTTC
abundance: .; d_gene: .; j_gene: TRBJ2-7; v_gene: TRBV7-9; CDR3aa: CASSLGPRVYEQYF; CDR3nt: TGTGCCAGCAGCTTGGGCCCCAGGGTCTACGAGCAGTACTTC
abundance: once; d_gene: .; j_gene: TRBJ1-2; v_gene: TRBV5-1; CDR3aa: CASSYTGLGYTF; CDR3nt: TGCGCCAGCAGCTACACAGGGCTCGGCTACACCTTC
abundance: .; d_gene: .; j_gene: TRBJ1-5; v_gene: TRBV28; CDR3aa: CASILGGKDQPQHF; CDR3nt: TGTGCCAGCATCTTGGGAGGGAAGGATCAGCCCCAGCATTTT
abundance: .; d_gene: TRBD1; j_gene: TRBJ2-2; v_gene: TRBV6-2/TRBV6-3; CDR3aa: CASSGQGPNTGELFF; CDR3nt: TGTGCCAGCAGCGGACAGGGACCGAACACCGGGGAGCTGTTTTTT
abundance: .; d_gene: TRBD2; j_gene: TRBJ2-1; v_gene: TRBV4-3; CDR3aa: CASSQDPASGSWEQFF; CDR3nt: TGCGCCAGCAGCCAAGATCCGGCTAGCGGCTCTTGGGAGCAGTTCTTC
abundance: .; d_gene: .; j_gene: TRBJ1-5; v_gene: TRBV28; CDR3aa: CASSLWGPGGNQPQHF; CDR3nt: TGTGCCAGCAGTTTATGGGGGCCAGGGGGCAATCAGCCCCAGCATTTT
abundance: .; d_gene: .; j_gene: TRBJ1-1; v_gene: TRBV29-1; CDR3aa: CSHLGGLNTEAFF; CDR3nt: TGCAGCCACTTGGGGGGGCTGAACACTGAAGCTTTCTTT
abundance: once; d_gene: TRBD2; j_gene: TRBJ2-3; v_gene: TRBV19; CDR3aa: CASSIIAGVTDTQYF; CDR3nt: TGTGCCAGTAGTATTATAGCGGGAGTAACAGATACGCAGTATTTT
abundance: .; d_gene: .; j_gene: TRBJ1-6; v_gene: TRBV11-2; CDR3aa: CASSLVPRGSPLHF; CDR3nt: TGTGCCAGCAGCTTAGTACCTCGGGGGTCACCCCTCCACTTT
abundance: .; d_gene: TRBD1; j_gene: TRBJ2-2; v_gene: TRBV6-5; CDR3aa: CASSLDRVDTGELFF; CDR3nt: TGTGCCAGCAGTTTGGACAGGGTGGACACCGGGGAGCTGTTTTTT
abundance: .; d_gene: .; j_gene: TRBJ2-2; v_gene: TRBV6-5; CDR3aa: CASTWGATGELFF; CDR3nt: TGTGCCAGCACTTGGGGCGCCACCGGGGAGCTGTTTTTT
abundance: .; d_gene: .; j_gene: TRBJ1-2; v_gene: TRBV29-1; CDR3aa: CSVDGQNYGYTF; CDR3nt: TGCAGCGTGGACGGACAGAACTATGGCTACACCTTC
abundance: .; d_gene: TRBD1; j_gene: TRBJ2-7; v_gene: TRBV28; CDR3aa: CASTPYTGTASYEQYF; CDR3nt: TGTGCCAGCACTCCTTACACCGGGACAGCGTCCTACGAGCAGTACTTC
abundance: .; d_gene: .; j_gene: TRBJ1-2; v_gene: TRBV3-1/TRBV3-2; CDR3aa: CASSHAGGEFGYTF; CDR3nt: TGTGCCAGCAGCCACGCGGGGGGAGAATTTGGCTACACCTTC
abundance: .; d_gene: TRBD1; j_gene: TRBJ1-2; v_gene: TRBV28; CDR3aa: CASSFLTGANGYTF; CDR3nt: TGTGCCAGCAGCTTCCTGACAGGGGCAAATGGCTACACCTTC
abundance: .; d_gene: TRBD2; j_gene: TRBJ2-5; v_gene: TRBV28; CDR3aa: CASSRTSGSGETQYF; CDR3nt: TGTGCCAGCAGTAGGACTAGCGGGAGTGGTGAGACCCAGTACTTC
abundance: .; d_gene: .; j_gene: TRBJ2-5; v_gene: TRBV2; CDR3aa: CATSETQYF; CDR3nt: TGTGCCACTTCAGAGACCCAGTACTTC
abundance: .; d_gene: TRBD1; j_gene: TRBJ1-2; v_gene: TRBV4-1; CDR3aa: CASSQQQGAANYGYTF; CDR3nt: TGCGCCAGCAGCCAACAACAGGGGGCAGCTAACTATGGCTACACCTTC
abundance: few; d_gene: .; j_gene: TRBJ1-1; v_gene: TRBV29-1; CDR3aa: CSVVPTVTEAFF; CDR3nt: TGCAGCGTCGTCCCGACAGTGACTGAAGCTTTCTTT
abundance: .; d_gene: TRBD1; j_gene: TRBJ1-2; v_gene: TRBV28; CDR3aa: CASSWDRNYGYTF; CDR3nt: TGTGCCAGCAGTTGGGACAGGAACTATGGCTACACCTTC